The 10 T cell receptor beta chains below were found in one sample sequenced in a study of a mutant IDH1 vaccine in newly diagnosed glioma (dated by TCRdb to the early 2020s). The receptor library was made with the immunoSEQ multiplex PCR assay. TCRdb re-hosts the immuneACCESS table, in-frame sequences only. Its copies lack some clones; in the studies checked, an unresolved V gene accounts for under half of them, and the cause for the rest is not known. Recorded for this sample are tens of thousands of clones; under 80% of them occurred a single time. The top ten clonotypes cover approximately 5.3% of the sample. No antigen is known for these receptors. The time point label of this sample denotes: week 23, last vaccination. Each vaccine dose was 300 ug of a 20-mer mutant IDH1 peptide in Montanide, given subcutaneously with topical imiquimod. Here the sequenced sample was PBMCs, taken from a glioma patient whose treatment included an IDH1 peptide vaccine. The source is a man aged 50 or older with glioma.

The CDR3 DNA reads TGCGCCAGCAGCTTGGAGGCGGGGGGGGTTCTAGAGACCCAGTACTTC. It yields the protein CASSLEAGGVLETQYF. The chain is built from TRBV5-1 and TRBJ2-5, with 9 positions matching TRBD2. From germline, CDR1 is SGHRS and CDR2 YFSETQ. The CDR3 loop spans 16 amino acids. The junction had 7 bases not matched to a gene; V was cut back by 0 bases and J by 4 bases.

The V call is TRBV9, the J call TRBJ2-1, with D possibly matching TRBD2 (6 bases). Germline V gene data show CDR1 as SGDLS and CDR2 as YYNGEE. This CDR3 is built from 16 residues. V lost 4 bases and J lost 3, with 17 bases in between. The CDR3 sequence: CASSPRGVAVYNEQFF. CDR3 sequence (DNA): TGTGCCAGCAGCCCCCGAGGAGTAGCGGTCTACAATGAGCAGTTCTTC.

V and J are TRBV27 and TRBJ2-7, with 7 positions matching TRBD1. The CDR3 covers 15 residues. With V trimmed by 5 bases and J by 5 bases, 12 bases remained unmatched. CDR1 and CDR2 from the germline V gene are MNHEY and SMNVEV (reference sequence). CDR3 bases: TGTGCCAGCAGTAGCGCCGGGACAGCCATAAACGAGCAGTACTTC. Translating gives CASSSAGTAINEQYF.

The J gene is TRBJ2-1, the V gene TRBV19; a weak D match, TRBD2 (6 bases). The V and J ends lost 5 bases and 7 bases respectively, with 15 bases between them. This CDR3 comprises 14 residues. Germline V gives CDR1 LNHDA, CDR2 SQIVND (reference sequence). As DNA, the CDR3 is TGTGCCAGTAGTCGACAGCCCGCGGGGAATGAGCAGTTCTTC. Protein sequence: CASSRQPAGNEQFF.

The chain is built from TRBV7-2 and TRBJ2-7; a weak D match, TRBD1 (6 bases). CDR3 length: 13 residues. V lost 6 bases and J 3 bases, leaving 12 bases between the germline ends. CDR1 and CDR2 (germline): SGHTA, FQGNSA. CDR3 nucleotide sequence: TGTGCCAGCAGAAGGACAGCCAGCTACGAGCAGTACTTC. Translated, it gives CASRRTASYEQYF. Full variable domain (missing parts from reference TRBV7-2 and TRBJ2-7): GAGVSQSPSNKVTEKGKDVELRCDPISGHTALYWYRQSLGQGLEFLIYFQGNSAPDKSGLPSDRFSAERTGGSVSTLTIQRTQQEDSAVYLCASRRTASYEQYFGPGTRLTVT.

This clone was detected once. The CDR3 loop reads CASSPLGPAYNEQFF. The CDR3 coding sequence is TGTGCCAGCAGCCCCTTGGGGCCCGCCTACAATGAGCAGTTCTTC. The V and J genes are TRBV11-2 and TRBJ2-1; TRBD1 is a possible D gene (5 bases). The CDR3 is 15 amino acids. Germline V gene lookup returns CDR1 SGHAT and CDR2 FQNNGV. V lost 5 bases, J lost 2 bases, and 13 bases lay in between.

The V call is TRBV27, the J call TRBJ2-2; perhaps TRBD2 as D (6 bases). The CDR3 totals 14 residues. The V end was cut by 0 bases, the J end by 4 bases, with 6 bases between. Germline CDR1 is MNHEY and CDR2 is SMNVEV (reference sequence). CDR3 DNA sequence: TGTGCCAGCAGTTTATCCGGGGGCACCGGGGAGCTGTTTTTT. As protein: CASSLSGGTGELFF.

This sequence joins TRBV5-4 and TRBJ2-1; TRBD1 matches at 7 bases. V was pared by 4 bases and J by 0 bases, with 4 bases of the junction left unmatched. This CDR3 contains 15 residues. The germline V gene has CDR1 SGHNT and CDR2 YYREEE (reference sequence). In DNA, the CDR3 is TGTGCCAGCAGCAAGACAGGGAGCTCCTACAATGAGCAGTTCTTC. It yields the protein CASSKTGSSYNEQFF.

This chain uses TRBV18 with TRBJ2-2; tentative D call: TRBD1 (5 bases). CDR1 is KGHSH and CDR2 is LQKENI in the germline V gene. The length of the CDR3 is 13 residues. Trimming cost V 3 bases and J 6 bases, with 8 bases left between them. In DNA, the CDR3 is TGTGCCAGCTCACCCGGCAGGGCCGGGGAGCTGTTTTTT. Amino acids: CASSPGRAGELFF.

V gene TRBV9 combines with J gene TRBJ1-4; TRBD1 might be the D (6 bases). This CDR3 is built from 15 residues. Trimming took off 3 bases at V and 8 bases at J, with 17 bases between the two ends. Germline loops: CDR1 SGDLS, CDR2 YYNGEE. The CDR3 region is CASSGGDTGGEKLFF. The CDR3 DNA reads TGTGCCAGCAGCGGAGGGGACACTGGGGGGGAAAAACTGTTTTTT.